Presented here are 27 T cell receptor beta chains from one specimen sequenced in a study of shared clonotypes between healthy human individuals. Clones were sequenced by immunoSEQ multiplex PCR, and TCRdb holds only the in-frame ones, with some missing. The sample has approximately 100,000 clones, less than 80% seen once. Sequenced: memory CD8+ T cells sorted from blood. The subset was: CD45RO+ cells pooled with CCR7-negative TemRA cells. Receptor source: a woman in her thirties in good health.

This chain connects TRBV13 to TRBJ1-2, with D unresolved. Germline values: CDR1 PRHDT, CDR2 FYEKMQ (reference sequence). The CDR3 is made up of 14 amino acids. V lost 1 base and J 3 bases, leaving 9 bases between the germline ends. As DNA, the CDR3 is TGTGCCAGCAGCTTAGAGCGCAGCCACTATGGCTACACCTTC. Encoded protein: CASSLERSHYGYTF.

The rearrangement uses TRBV6-1 and TRBJ2-7, with TRBD2 as a possible D gene (5 bases). The CDR3 runs 14 residues. Looked up from germline, CDR1 is MNHNS and CDR2 is SASEGT. V dropped 3 bases and J dropped 2 bases, with 11 bases sitting between them. The CDR3 spells CASSEGGQTYEQYF. The CDR3, as DNA: TGTGCCAGCAGTGAGGGCGGGCAAACCTACGAGCAGTACTTC.

The chain carries TRBV12-5 and TRBJ2-7, with D tentatively TRBD2 (6 bases). Germline values: CDR1 LGHNT, CDR2 FRNRAP. The ends were cut back, 4 bases at V and 3 bases at J, with 22 bases in the middle. This CDR3 spans 17 amino acids. This CDR3 is CASGSTRWEAFIYEQYF. The CDR3 nucleotides read TGTGCTAGTGGTTCCACAAGGTGGGAGGCCTTTATCTACGAGCAGTACTTC.

This chain links TRBV5-4 with TRBJ1-2; 7 bases are a match to TRBD1. The germline CDR1 and CDR2 sequences are SGHNT and YYREEE (reference sequence). CDR3 size: 17 residues. Trimming took 4 bases from V and 5 from J; bases not matched to a gene: 17. The CDR3 DNA is TGTGCCAGCAGCCGACCAGGGACTTCCTCAGGGGGATATGGCTACACCTTC. Translating gives CASSRPGTSSGGYGYTF.

This clone was seen a few times. This chain joins TRBV5-1 and TRBJ1-2, with 7 bases matching TRBD1. Germline CDR1 SGHRS, CDR2 YFSETQ. The CDR3 length is 16 residues. The J segment lost 0 bases and the V segment lost 4 bases, leaving 9 bases of the junction unmatched. CDR3 in DNA: TGCGCCAGCAGCACTTGGACAGGTGAAGCTAACTATGGCTACACCTTC. It codes for CASSTWTGEANYGYTF.

This CDR3 reads CASSRPPGVNTEAFF. The CDR3 DNA reads as TGTGCCAGCAGCCGTCCCCCAGGGGTGAACACTGAAGCTTTCTTT. The chain uses TRBV7-6 and TRBJ1-1; TRBD1 is a possible D gene (6 bases). Per the germline V gene, CDR1 is SGHVS and CDR2 is FNYEAQ. The ends were cut back, 5 bases at V and 0 bases at J, with 13 bases in the middle. The length of the CDR3 is 15 residues.

This clone was found a few times. The gene calls are TRBV6-1 and TRBJ2-3; the match to TRBD1 covers 10 bases. Looked up from germline, CDR1 is MNHNS and CDR2 is SASEGT. The CDR3 contains 16 residues. J lost 4 bases, V lost 1 base, and 5 bases had no gene match. The CDR3 reads CASSEDGGTGADTQYF. The CDR3 nucleotides read TGTGCCAGCAGTGAAGACGGAGGGACAGGGGCAGATACGCAGTATTTT.

The table lists this clone with a few counts. The chain couples TRBV4-1 to TRBJ2-7; 9 bases agree with TRBD2. CDR1 is MGHRA and CDR2 is YSYEKL in the germline V gene. V shed 2 bases and J 4 bases; nucleotides not matched to a gene: 6. This CDR3 has 15 amino acids. CDR3 DNA sequence: TGCGCCAGCAGCCAAATATATAGCGGGAGTTACGAGCAGTACTTC. It yields the protein CASSQIYSGSYEQYF.

CDR3 residues: CASSPGLSALETYF. In DNA form, the CDR3 reads TGTGCCAGCAGTCCTGGACTGTCCGCCCTAGAGACGTACTTC. V and J are TRBV6-5 and TRBJ2-7, with D maybe TRBD2 (5 bases). CDR1 and CDR2 (germline): MNHEY, SVGAGI. The CDR3 contains 14 residues. Between the trimmed V and J ends, which lost 5 bases and 12 bases, there was a span of 23 bases.

The genes are TRBV28 and TRBJ1-5, with 8 bases fitting TRBD1. V dropped 6 bases and J dropped 6; count of bases not matched to a gene: 7. This CDR3 is built from 14 residues. In germline, CDR1 is MDHEN, CDR2 SYDVKM. The CDR3 sequence: CASRFTGGVQPQHF. The CDR3 DNA sequence: TGTGCCAGCAGATTCACAGGGGGAGTTCAGCCCCAGCATTTT.

In the case of this clone: A far larger clone is one nucleotide away, so this likely arose from a read error. This sample includes further DNA sequences coding for the same CDR3. This chain uses TRBV6-1 with TRBJ2-5; 11 nucleotides align to TRBD2. V gave up 10 bases and J gave up 5 bases; unmatched junction bases: 9. Germline CDR1 is MNHNS and CDR2 is SASEGT. The CDR3 runs 14 residues. The CDR3 DNA reads as TGTGCCACAGGAACTAGCGGGAGTGGGGAGACCCAGTACTTC. Protein: CATGTSGSGETQYF.

This chain links TRBV27 with TRBJ1-5, with D maybe TRBD1 (5 bases). There are 15 residues in the CDR3. Trimming removed 0 bases from V and 6 bases from J, with 12 bases in between. Germline V gene sequence: CDR1 MNHEY, CDR2 SMNVEV (reference sequence). CDR3 in DNA: TGTGCCAGCAGTTTATCGTGGCAGGGAGGTCAGCCCCAGCATTTT. Translation: CASSLSWQGGQPQHF.

The chain is built from TRBV4-1 and TRBJ2-5, with TRBD2 identical over 9 bases. This CDR3 region has 15 residues. Germline V gene lookup returns CDR1 MGHRA and CDR2 YSYEKL. V was clipped by 3 bases and J by 1 base; unmatched bases: 3. The CDR3 here is CASSHSGRPQETQYF. The CDR3 nucleotides are TGCGCCAGCAGCCATAGCGGGAGACCCCAAGAGACCCAGTACTTC.

With respect to this clone: Relative to the germline gene, one junction end is altered; a read error may explain this. J is TRBJ2-7 and V is TRBV5-1, with TRBD2 matching 7 bases. The CDR3 loop spans 14 amino acids. Germline lookup yields CDR1 SGHRS and CDR2 YFSETQ. In DNA, the CDR3 is TGTGCCAGCAGCTTCGGGGACTATAGGGGCGAGCAGTACTTC. Amino acid sequence: CASSFGDYRGEQYF.

The chain couples TRBV4-1 to TRBJ2-1, with TRBD2 matching over 7 bases. The length of the CDR3 is 17 residues. Trimming at V came to 1 base and at J to 3 bases, leaving 9 bases not matched to a gene. Germline V gene data show CDR1 as MGHRA and CDR2 as YSYEKL. CDR3 in DNA: TGCGCCAGCAGCCAAGTCCTAGCGTCTAGCGGCTACAATGAGCAGTTCTTC. Its translation is CASSQVLASSGYNEQFF.

This clone has more than one count but fewer than ten. V and J are TRBV7-9 and TRBJ1-5; D possibly corresponds to TRBD1 (6 bases). In germline, CDR1 is SEHNR, CDR2 FQNEAQ (reference sequence). V was trimmed by 6 bases and J by 4 bases, leaving 16 bases between them. The CDR3 has 15 amino acids. Here the CDR3 reads CASSPAGGGNQPQHF. The CDR3 DNA reads TGTGCCAGCAGTCCAGCGGGAGGGGGTAATCAGCCCCAGCATTTT.

On this clone: This sequence is one base from a far larger clone and is likely a read error. This chain links TRBV7-9 with TRBJ1-5; 7 bases map to TRBD1. The CDR3 is made up of 15 amino acids. The V gene end was trimmed by 3 bases and the J gene end by 2 bases; junction bases not matched to a gene: 4. Germline assignment: CDR1 SEHNR and CDR2 FQNEAQ (reference sequence). In DNA, the CDR3 is TGTGCCAGCAGCTTCACAGGGGCCGGCAATCAGCCCCAGCATTTT. Its translation: CASSFTGAGNQPQHF.

The rearrangement joins TRBV10-3 to TRBJ2-7; 8 bases agree with TRBD1. Trimming took 6 bases from V and 2 from J; bases not matched to a gene: 15. Germline-derived CDR1 and CDR2 are ENHRY and SYGVKD. CDR3 length equals 17 residues. The chain's CDR3 is CAIRSAVDRGPTYEQYF. In DNA, the CDR3 is TGTGCCATCAGGTCGGCGGTAGACAGGGGACCAACCTACGAGCAGTACTTC.

The chain links TRBV18 to TRBJ1-1, with 7 bases matching TRBD1. The CDR3 runs 15 residues. Germline loops: CDR1 KGHSH, CDR2 LQKENI. V lost 5 bases, J lost 6 bases, and 12 bases stayed unmatched. The CDR3 DNA is TGTGCCAGCTCAGAACGAACAGGGGTTCAAGCTGAAGCTTTCTTT. This codes for CASSERTGVQAEAFF.

The rearrangement uses TRBV19 and TRBJ2-7, with TRBD1 matching 7 bases. The CDR3 covers 13 residues. Per germline, CDR1 LNHDA and CDR2 SQIVND (reference sequence). With V trimmed by 6 bases and J by 4 bases, 6 bases remained unmatched. This chain's CDR3 is CASRKGGLYEQYF. The CDR3 nucleotides are TGTGCCAGTAGAAAAGGGGGCTTGTACGAGCAGTACTTC.

In DNA form, the CDR3 reads TGCAGCGCCTCTGGGAGCGCTCGCGGTGAGCAGTACTTC. This translates into CSASGSARGEQYF. This chain connects TRBV29-1 to TRBJ2-7; TRBD2 is a possible D gene (5 bases). The germline V gene has CDR1 SQVTM and CDR2 ANQGSEA. The CDR3 consists of 13 residues. V lost 7 bases to trimming and J lost 7 bases, with 20 bases between them.

The chain combines TRBV28 with TRBJ2-2, with 7 bases aligning to TRBD1. The CDR3 loop spans 16 amino acids. Germline V gives CDR1 MDHEN, CDR2 SYDVKM. The V segment lost 2 bases and the J segment 5 bases; nucleotides outside the gene matches: 8. This CDR3 is CASSLGQGVWTGELFF. The CDR3 DNA is TGTGCCAGCAGTTTAGGGCAGGGGGTTTGGACCGGGGAGCTGTTTTTT.

The chain joins TRBV11-1 to TRBJ2-5; D remains ambiguous. Germline CDR1 reads SGHAT; CDR2 reads FQDESV (reference sequence). CDR3 length: 13 residues. The V end was cut by 3 bases, the J end by 5 bases, with 10 bases between. The CDR3 DNA is TGTGCCAGCAGCTTGCCAACTCCGGAGACCCAGTACTTC. It codes for CASSLPTPETQYF.

This rearrangement joins TRBV2 to TRBJ2-2, with D perhaps matching TRBD2 (5 bases). The CDR3 loop spans 14 amino acids. CDR1 and CDR2 (germline): SNHLY, FYNNEI. Trimming stripped 7 bases from V and 2 bases from J, with 11 bases between. The CDR3 sequence: CASKWTQNTGELFF. The CDR3 DNA reads as TGTGCCAGCAAGTGGACTCAAAACACCGGGGAGCTGTTTTTT.

This clone was picked up many times. CDR3: CASSDSVRGADTQYF. The DNA for the CDR3 is TGTGCCAGCAGTGACTCGGTCAGGGGGGCAGATACGCAGTATTTT. The chain combines TRBV6-4 with TRBJ2-3, with TRBD1 as a possible D gene (7 bases). CDR1 and CDR2 from the germline V gene are MRHNA and SNTAGT. This CDR3 has 15 amino acids. V dropped 0 bases and J dropped 4 bases, with 11 bases sitting between them.

The chain joins TRBV27 to TRBJ2-7; 9 positions agree with TRBD1. This CDR3 has 19 amino acids. V lost 2 bases and J lost 0; bases outside the gene matches: 14. Germline CDR1 reads MNHEY; CDR2 reads SMNVEV (reference sequence). CDR3 residues: CASSLPGQGADFGSYEQYF. The CDR3 region has the DNA TGTGCCAGCAGTTTACCGGGACAGGGAGCTGATTTCGGCTCCTACGAGCAGTACTTC.

Comments on this clone: Other DNA sequences from this sample encode an identical CDR3 as well. J is TRBJ2-3 and V is TRBV6-4; 7 nucleotides match TRBD2. The ends lost 3 bases at V and 0 bases at J; junction bases unmatched: 3. The germline V gene has CDR1 MRHNA and CDR2 SNTAGT. The CDR3 spans 15 residues. The CDR3: CASSEEAGSTDTQYF. CDR3 bases: TGTGCCAGCAGTGAGGAAGCGGGAAGCACAGATACGCAGTATTTT.